The rows below give T cell receptor beta chains drawn from one sample of a study of CD8+CD57+ T cells in acquired aplastic anemia. TCRdb re-derived calls from the reads in MiXCR, one entry per CDR3 protein. The sample shows about 71,000 distinct CDR3 sequences, roughly half of them seen only once. Sample: sorted CD4+, CD8+, or CD8+CD57+ T cells (not recorded which) from PBMCs. These receptor sequences come from a human donor in good health, serving as a control. Each CDR3 is given without its conserved first and last residue.

v_call,j_call,cdr3_length,cdr3_aa
TRBV6-1,TRBJ1-5,15,ASSQKGAGHSNQPQH
TRBV5-6,TRBJ2-7,12,ASRRAGDPYEQY
TRBV6-1,TRBJ1-4,13,ASSAFLGTREKLF
TRBV5-5,TRBJ2-5,12,ASSLTGTQETQY
TRBV13,TRBJ2-7,14,ASSLGTGVGSYEQY
TRBV10-3,TRBJ1-3,12,AIGQFDSGNTIY
TRBV9,TRBJ1-4,13,ASSVAGRDSEKLF
TRBV29-1,TRBJ1-2,12,SVRTGGRSYGYT
TRBV29-1,TRBJ2-7,12,SVEAGDTSYEQY
TRBV7-3,TRBJ2-7,12,ASNPGTASYEQY
TRBV27,TRBJ2-7,15,ASSLRLAGGPPYEQY
TRBV9,TRBJ1-1,13,ASSPPTGGNTEAF
TRBV10-3,TRBJ1-4,11,AISERTNEKLF
TRBV4-1,TRBJ2-7,12,ASSKTQGGYEQY
TRBV5-1,TRBJ2-1,12,ASSLMTERNEQF
TRBV20-1,TRBJ2-1,9,SVADYPEQF
TRBV7-3,TRBJ2-7,9,ASSRISEQY
TRBV2,TRBJ1-1,12,ASRTPTRGTEAF
TRBV7-8,TRBJ1-1,15,ASSQSRDRAMNTEAF
TRBV7-8,TRBJ2-7,13,ASSLGAGGAYEQY
TRBV19,TRBJ2-1,13,ASRTTGGFDNEQF
TRBV24-1,TRBJ1-5,13,ATPWAAGLGQPQH
TRBV13,TRBJ2-6,15,ASSFGSGRAGANVLT
TRBV9,TRBJ1-1,13,ASSARTGRMGEAF
TRBV30,TRBJ1-4,12,AWSVVRTNEKLF
TRBV2,TRBJ2-7,11,ASSLRGKREQY
TRBV7-9,TRBJ2-3,10,ASNVYTDTQY
TRBV7-8,TRBJ2-1,11,ASKRGGGNEQF